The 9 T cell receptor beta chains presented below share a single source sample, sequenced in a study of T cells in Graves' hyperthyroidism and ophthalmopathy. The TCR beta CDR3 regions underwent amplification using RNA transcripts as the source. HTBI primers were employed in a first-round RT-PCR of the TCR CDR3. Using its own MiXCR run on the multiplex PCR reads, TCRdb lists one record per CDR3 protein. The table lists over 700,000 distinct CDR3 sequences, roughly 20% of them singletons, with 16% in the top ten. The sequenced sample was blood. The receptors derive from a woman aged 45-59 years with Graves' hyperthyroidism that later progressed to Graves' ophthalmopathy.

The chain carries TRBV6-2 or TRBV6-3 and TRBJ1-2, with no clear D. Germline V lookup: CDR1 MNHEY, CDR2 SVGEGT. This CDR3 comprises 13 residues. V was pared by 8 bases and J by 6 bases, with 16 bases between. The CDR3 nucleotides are TGTGCCAGCGGTACTATAATGAGGCATGGCTACACCTTC. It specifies CASGTIMRHGYTF.

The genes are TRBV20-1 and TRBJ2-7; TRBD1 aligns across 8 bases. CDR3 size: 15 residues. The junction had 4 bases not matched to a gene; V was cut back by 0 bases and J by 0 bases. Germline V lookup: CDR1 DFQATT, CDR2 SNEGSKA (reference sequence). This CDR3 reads CSARDGQGNSYEQYF. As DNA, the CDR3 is TGCAGTGCTAGAGATGGACAGGGAAACTCCTACGAGCAGTACTTC.

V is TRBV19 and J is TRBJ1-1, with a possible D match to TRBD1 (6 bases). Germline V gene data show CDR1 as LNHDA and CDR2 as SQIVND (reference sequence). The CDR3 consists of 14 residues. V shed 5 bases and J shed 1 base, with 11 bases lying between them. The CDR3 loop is CASSGGGGNTEAFF. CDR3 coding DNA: TGTGCCAGTAGTGGCGGGGGCGGGAACACTGAAGCTTTCTTT.

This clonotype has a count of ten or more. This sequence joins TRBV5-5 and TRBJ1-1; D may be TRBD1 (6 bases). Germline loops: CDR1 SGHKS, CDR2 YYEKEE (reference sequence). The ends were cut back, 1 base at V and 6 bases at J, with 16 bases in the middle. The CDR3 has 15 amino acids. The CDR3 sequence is CASSLYVQGDPEAFF. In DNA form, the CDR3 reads TGTGCCAGCAGCTTGTATGTACAGGGCGATCCTGAAGCTTTCTTT.

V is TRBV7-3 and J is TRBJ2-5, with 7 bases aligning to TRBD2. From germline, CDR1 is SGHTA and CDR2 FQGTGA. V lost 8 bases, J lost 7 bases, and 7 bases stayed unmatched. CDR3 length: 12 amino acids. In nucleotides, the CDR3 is TGTGCCAGCGGGGGGGACGGAGGGACCCAGTACTTC. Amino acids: CASGGDGGTQYF.

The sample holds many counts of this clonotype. As DNA, the CDR3 is TGCGCCAGCAGAGAACGGCGTCAGGGGGGGACTGAAGCTTTCTTT. It is translated as CASRERRQGGTEAFF. The chain combines TRBV10-2 with TRBJ1-1; 7 bases align to TRBD1. The CDR3 covers 15 residues. Germline lookup yields CDR1 WSHSY and CDR2 SAAADI. V was clipped by 6 bases and J by 5 bases; unmatched bases: 12.

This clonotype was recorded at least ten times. The DNA of the CDR3 is TGTGCCAGCAGCCAAGTGGACAGAATTAACTATGGCTACACCTTC. This encodes CASSQVDRINYGYTF. The chain is built from TRBV3-1 and TRBJ1-2; D possibly corresponds to TRBD1 (6 bases). The germline V gene encodes CDR1 LGHDT and CDR2 YNNKEL (reference sequence). Deletions cut 1 base from V and 1 base from J, with 10 bases between. The CDR3 spans 15 residues.

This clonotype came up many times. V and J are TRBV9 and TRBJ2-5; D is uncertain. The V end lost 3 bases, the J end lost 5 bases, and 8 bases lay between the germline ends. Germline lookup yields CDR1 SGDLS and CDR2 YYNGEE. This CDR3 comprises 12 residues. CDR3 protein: CASSAGGETQYF. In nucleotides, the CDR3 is TGTGCCAGCAGCGCGGGTGGGGAGACCCAGTACTTC.

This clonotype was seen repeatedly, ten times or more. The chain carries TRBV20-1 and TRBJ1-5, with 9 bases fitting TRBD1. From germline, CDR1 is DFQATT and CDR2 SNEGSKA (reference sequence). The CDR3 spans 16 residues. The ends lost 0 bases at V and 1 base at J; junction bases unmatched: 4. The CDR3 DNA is TGCAGTGCTAGAGATTGGGGACAGGGAAGCAATCAGCCCCAGCATTTT. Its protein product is CSARDWGQGSNQPQHF.